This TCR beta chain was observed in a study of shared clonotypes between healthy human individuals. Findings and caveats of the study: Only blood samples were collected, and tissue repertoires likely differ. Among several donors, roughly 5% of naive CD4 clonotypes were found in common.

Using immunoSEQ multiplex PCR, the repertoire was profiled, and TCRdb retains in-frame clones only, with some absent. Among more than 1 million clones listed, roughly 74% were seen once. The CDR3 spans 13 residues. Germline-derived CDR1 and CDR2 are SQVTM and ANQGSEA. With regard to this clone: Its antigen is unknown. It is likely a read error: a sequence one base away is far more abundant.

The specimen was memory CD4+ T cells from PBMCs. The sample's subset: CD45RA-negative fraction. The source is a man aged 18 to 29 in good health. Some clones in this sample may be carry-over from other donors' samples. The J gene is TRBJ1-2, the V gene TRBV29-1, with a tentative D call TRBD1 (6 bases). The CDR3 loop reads CSVSTGSGYGCTF. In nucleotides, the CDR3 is TGCAGCGTTTCCACAGGGTCGGGCTATGGCTGCACCTTC.